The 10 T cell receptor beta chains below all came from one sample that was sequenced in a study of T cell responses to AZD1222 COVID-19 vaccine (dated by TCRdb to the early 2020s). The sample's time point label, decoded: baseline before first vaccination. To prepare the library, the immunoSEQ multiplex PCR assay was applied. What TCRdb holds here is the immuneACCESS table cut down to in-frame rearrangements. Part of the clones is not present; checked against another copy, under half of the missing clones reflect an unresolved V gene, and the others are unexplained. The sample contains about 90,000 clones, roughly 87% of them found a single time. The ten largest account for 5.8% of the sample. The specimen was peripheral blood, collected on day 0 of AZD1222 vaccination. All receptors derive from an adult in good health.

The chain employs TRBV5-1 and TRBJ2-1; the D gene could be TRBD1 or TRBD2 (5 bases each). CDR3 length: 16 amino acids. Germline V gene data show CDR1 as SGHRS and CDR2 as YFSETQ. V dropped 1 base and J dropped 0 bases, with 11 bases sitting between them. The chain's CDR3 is CASSLQGVSSYNEQFF. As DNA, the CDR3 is TGCGCCAGCAGCTTGCAGGGAGTGAGCTCCTACAATGAGCAGTTCTTC.

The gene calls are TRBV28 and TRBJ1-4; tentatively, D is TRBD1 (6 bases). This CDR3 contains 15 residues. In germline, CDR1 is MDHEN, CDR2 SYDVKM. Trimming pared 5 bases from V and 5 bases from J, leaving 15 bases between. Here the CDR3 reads CASSLRQAGNEKLFF. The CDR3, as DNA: TGTGCCAGCAGTCTCAGACAGGCTGGGAATGAAAAACTGTTTTTT.

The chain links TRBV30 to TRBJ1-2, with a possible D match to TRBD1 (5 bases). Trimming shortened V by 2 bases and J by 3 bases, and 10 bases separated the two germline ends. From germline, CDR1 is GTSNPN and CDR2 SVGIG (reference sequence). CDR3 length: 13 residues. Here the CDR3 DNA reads TGTGCCTGGAGTAGCGGGGGGGACTATGGCTACACCTTC. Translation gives CAWSSGGDYGYTF. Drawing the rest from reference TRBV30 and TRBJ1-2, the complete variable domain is SQTIHQWPATLVQPVGSPLSLECTVEGTSNPNLYWYRQAAGRGLQLLFYSVGIGQISSEVPQNLSASRPQDRQFILSSKKLLLSDSGFYLCAWSSGGDYGYTFGSGTRLTVV.

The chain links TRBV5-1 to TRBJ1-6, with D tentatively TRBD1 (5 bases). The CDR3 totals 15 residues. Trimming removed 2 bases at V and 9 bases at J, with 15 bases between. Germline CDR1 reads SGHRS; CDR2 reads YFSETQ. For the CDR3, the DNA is TGCGCCAGCAGCTTAGACCGGGGGAGTGGTTCACCCCTCCACTTT. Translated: CASSLDRGSGSPLHF.

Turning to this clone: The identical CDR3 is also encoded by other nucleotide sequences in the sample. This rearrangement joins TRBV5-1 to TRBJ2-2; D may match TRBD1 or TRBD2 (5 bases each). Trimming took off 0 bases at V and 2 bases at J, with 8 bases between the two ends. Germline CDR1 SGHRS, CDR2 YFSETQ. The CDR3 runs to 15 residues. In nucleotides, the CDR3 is TGCGCCAGCAGCTTGGGGGGGACCAACACCGGGGAGCTGTTTTTT. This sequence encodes CASSLGGTNTGELFF. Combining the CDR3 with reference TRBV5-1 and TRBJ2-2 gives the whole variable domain KAGVTQTPRYLIKTRGQQVTLSCSPISGHRSVSWYQQTPGQGLQFLFEYFSETQRNKGNFPGRFSGRQFSNSRSEMNVSTLELGDSALYLCASSLGGTNTGELFFGEGSRLTVL.

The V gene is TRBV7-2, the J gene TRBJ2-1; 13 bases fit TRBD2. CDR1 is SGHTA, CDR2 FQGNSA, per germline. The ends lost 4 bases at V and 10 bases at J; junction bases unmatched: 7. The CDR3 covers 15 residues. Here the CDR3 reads CASSSAGTSGNEQFF. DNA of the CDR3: TGTGCCAGCAGCTCAGCCGGGACTAGCGGGAACGAGCAGTTCTTC.

CDR3 region: CASSEALRQGETYNEQFF. The CDR3 nucleotides read TGTGCCAGCAGTGAAGCGCTTCGACAGGGGGAAACCTACAATGAGCAGTTCTTC. The gene calls are TRBV2 and TRBJ2-1, with 9 nucleotides matching TRBD1. CDR1 SNHLY and CDR2 FYNNEI come from the germline V gene. The V gene end was trimmed by 0 bases and the J gene end by 2 bases; junction bases not matched to a gene: 8. This CDR3 contains 18 residues.

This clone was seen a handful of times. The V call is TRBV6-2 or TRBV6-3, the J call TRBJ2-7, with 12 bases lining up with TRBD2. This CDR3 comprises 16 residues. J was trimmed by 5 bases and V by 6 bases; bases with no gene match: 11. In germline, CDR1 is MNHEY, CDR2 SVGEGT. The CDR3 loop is CASRPRASGRGNEQYF. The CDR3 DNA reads TGTGCCAGCAGGCCTCGGGCTAGCGGGAGGGGAAACGAGCAGTACTTC.

DNA for the CDR3: TGTGCCAGCAGCTTACAGCAGGCGGGCGGGGAGCTGTTTTTT. It yields the protein CASSLQQAGGELFF. V is TRBV7-2 and J is TRBJ2-2; possible D gene TRBD2, 5 bases. V shed 2 bases and J shed 7 bases, with 11 bases lying between them. The CDR3 consists of 14 residues. CDR1 SGHTA and CDR2 FQGNSA come from the germline V gene.

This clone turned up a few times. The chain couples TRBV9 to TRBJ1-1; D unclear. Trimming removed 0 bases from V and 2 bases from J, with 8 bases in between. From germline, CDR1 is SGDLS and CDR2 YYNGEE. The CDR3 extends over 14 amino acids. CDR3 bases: TGTGCCAGCAGCGTAGATACGGGCAACACTGAAGCTTTCTTT. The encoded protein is CASSVDTGNTEAFF. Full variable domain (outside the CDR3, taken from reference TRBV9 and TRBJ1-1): DSGVTQTPKHLITATGQRVTLRCSPRSGDLSVYWYQQSLDQGLQFLIQYYNGEERAKGNILERFSAQQFPDLHSELNLSSLELGDSALYFCASSVDTGNTEAFFGQGTRLTVV.